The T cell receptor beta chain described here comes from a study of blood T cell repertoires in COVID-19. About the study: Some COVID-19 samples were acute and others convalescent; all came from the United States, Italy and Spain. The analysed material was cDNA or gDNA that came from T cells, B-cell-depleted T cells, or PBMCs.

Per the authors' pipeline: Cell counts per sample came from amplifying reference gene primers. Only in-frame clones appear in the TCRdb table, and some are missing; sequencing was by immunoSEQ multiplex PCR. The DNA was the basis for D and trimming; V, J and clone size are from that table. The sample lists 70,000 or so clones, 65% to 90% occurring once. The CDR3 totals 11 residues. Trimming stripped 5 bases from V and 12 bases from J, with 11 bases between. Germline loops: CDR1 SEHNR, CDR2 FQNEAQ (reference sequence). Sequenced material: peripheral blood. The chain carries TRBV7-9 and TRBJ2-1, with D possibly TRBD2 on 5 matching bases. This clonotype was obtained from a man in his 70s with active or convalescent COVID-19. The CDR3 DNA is TGTGCCAGCAGCCCCGGAGAGGGGCAGTTCTTC. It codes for CASSPGEGQFF.